The 23 T cell receptor beta chains below come from one sample, sequenced in a study of cytomegalovirus exposure and HLA in healthy donors (dated by TCRdb to about 2017). To prepare the library, the immunoSEQ multiplex PCR assay was applied. The source is immuneACCESS, and TCRdb retained only in-frame sequences with V and J called. Part of the clones is not carried over; for the studies checked, unresolved V genes explain less than half of this, and the remainder is unexplained. The sample yields more than 100,000 clones; roughly 88% were counted once. The ten largest clones take up more than 5% of the sample. The sequencing sample was made of PBMCs. Receptors were obtained from a woman between 18 and 29 years old in good health and CMV-seropositive.

This clone has a handful of counts. The chain combines TRBV15 with TRBJ2-2; weak D call: TRBD1 (6 bases). The V end lost 5 bases, the J end lost 2 bases, and 15 bases lay between the germline ends. The CDR3 spans 16 residues. The V gene's germline CDR1 is LNHNV and CDR2 YYDKDF (reference sequence). The CDR3 is CATSPRVGTNTGELFF. CDR3 bases: TGTGCCACCAGCCCACGGGTCGGGACAAACACCGGGGAGCTGTTTTTT. Filled out from reference TRBV15 and TRBJ2-2, the complete variable domain reads DAMVIQNPRYQVTQFGKPVTLSCSQTLNHNVMYWYQQKSSQAPKLLFHYYDKDFNNEADTPDNFQSRRPNTSFCFLDIRSPGLGDTAMYLCATSPRVGTNTGELFFGEGSRLTVL.

V gene TRBV5-1 combines with J gene TRBJ1-1; D call uncertain. Between the trimmed V and J ends, which lost 1 base and 1 base, there was a span of 8 bases. Germline assignment: CDR1 SGHRS and CDR2 YFSETQ. There are 14 residues in the CDR3. CDR3 residues: CASSLSMWNTEAFF. In nucleotides, the CDR3 is TGCGCCAGCAGCTTGTCCATGTGGAACACTGAAGCTTTCTTT.

The gene calls are TRBV4-2 and TRBJ2-7; maybe TRBD1 (5 bases). V was cut by 0 bases and J by 7 bases, with 10 bases left in between. CDR3 size: 13 residues. Per germline, CDR1 LGHNA and CDR2 YNFKEQ. CDR3 DNA sequence: TGTGCCAGCAGCCAAGATACCCGACAGGAGCAGTACTTC. This encodes CASSQDTRQEQYF.

The chain employs TRBV5-6 and TRBJ2-1; 10 bases fit TRBD2. Trimming took 4 bases from V and 0 from J; bases not matched to a gene: 13. CDR1 SGHDT and CDR2 YYEEEE come from the germline V gene. This CDR3 comprises 19 residues. Written as DNA, the CDR3 is TGTGCCAGCAGCACGCCGAGGCTAGCGGGGGTCAACTCCTACAATGAGCAGTTCTTC. Protein sequence: CASSTPRLAGVNSYNEQFF.

The chain joins TRBV6-5 to TRBJ1-1; D is perhaps TRBD1 (6 bases). Germline V gives CDR1 MNHEY, CDR2 SVGAGI. The V end lost 4 bases, the J end lost 8 bases, and 20 bases lay between the germline ends. The CDR3 consists of 15 residues. The CDR3 spells CASSLLQGSGREAFF. CDR3 coding DNA: TGTGCCAGCAGTTTACTACAGGGAAGTGGTAGGGAAGCTTTCTTT.

This chain joins TRBV4-3 and TRBJ2-6; the D is unclear. Germline V gene lookup returns CDR1 LGHNA and CDR2 YSLEER. Trimming removed 2 bases from V and 2 bases from J, with 7 bases in between. The CDR3 spans 15 residues. CDR3 protein: CASSQKQTGANVLTF. In DNA form, the CDR3 reads TGCGCCAGCAGCCAAAAACAAACTGGGGCCAACGTCCTGACTTTC.

The rearrangement links TRBV5-1 to TRBJ2-1, with 9 nucleotides matching TRBD2. The V segment lost 5 bases and the J segment 6 bases; nucleotides outside the gene matches: 9. The CDR3 contains 15 residues. Germline CDR1 SGHRS, CDR2 YFSETQ. CDR3 amino acids: CASSSGGGAFNEQFF. Written as DNA, the CDR3 is TGCGCCAGCAGTTCCGGCGGGGGGGCATTCAATGAGCAGTTCTTC.

The chain employs TRBV7-9 and TRBJ1-1; D ambiguous. CDR1 is SEHNR, CDR2 FQNEAQ, per germline (reference sequence). The CDR3 contains 16 residues. V lost 2 bases to trimming and J lost 0 bases, with 13 bases between them. The chain's CDR3 is CASSLLGQKMNTEAFF. The CDR3 DNA sequence: TGTGCCAGCAGCTTACTTGGGCAGAAGATGAACACTGAAGCTTTCTTT.

V and J are TRBV5-1 and TRBJ2-1, with a tentative D call TRBD1 (6 bases). V was cut by 4 bases and J by 3 bases, with 14 bases left in between. Germline V gene lookup returns CDR1 SGHRS and CDR2 YFSETQ. This CDR3 comprises 15 residues. The CDR3 reads CASSLGASNYNEQFF. The CDR3 DNA sequence: TGCGCCAGCAGCCTGGGGGCTAGCAACTACAATGAGCAGTTCTTC.

This chain links TRBV1 with TRBJ2-6; TRBD2 was called by the table and not checked on the DNA. TRBV1 is recorded as a pseudogene. The length of the CDR3 is 14 residues. The CDR3 coding sequence is TGCACCAGCAGCCATAACTCTGGGGCCAACGTCCTGACTTTC. It specifies CTSSHNSGANVLTF.

The V gene is TRBV14, the J gene TRBJ2-5; 9 nucleotides match TRBD2. The CDR3 totals 18 residues. The V and J ends lost 0 bases and 5 bases, in that order; junction bases with no gene match: 13. Germline CDR1 is SGHDN and CDR2 is FVKESK. The CDR3 DNA is TGTGCCAGCAGCCAAGATAATCGTCTAGCGGGACGGGGTGAGACCCAGTACTTC. It encodes CASSQDNRLAGRGETQYF. Looking up the rest from reference TRBV14 and TRBJ2-5 gives the full variable domain: EAGVTQFPSHSVIEKGQTVTLRCDPISGHDNLYWYRRVMGKEIKFLLHFVKESKQDESGMPNNRFLAERTGGTYSTLKVQPAELEDSGVYFCASSQDNRLAGRGETQYFGPGTRLLVL.

V gene TRBV7-2 combines with J gene TRBJ2-7; 7 nucleotides line up with TRBD2. The CDR3 is 12 amino acids. CDR1 is SGHTA and CDR2 is FQGNSA in the germline V gene. With 5 bases clipped from V and 13 bases from J, the junction kept 11 bases outside the gene matches. For the CDR3, the DNA is TGTGCCAGCAGCATATACGGCGGGAGTTTTTACTTC. Its translation is CASSIYGGSFYF.

This chain uses TRBV9 with TRBJ2-6; no clear D gene. Trimming pared 3 bases from V and 3 bases from J, leaving 10 bases between. The CDR3 length is 15 residues. Germline CDR1 SGDLS, CDR2 YYNGEE. CDR3 amino acids: CASSGRGSGANVLTF. In DNA, the CDR3 is TGTGCCAGCAGCGGGCGAGGTAGTGGGGCCAACGTCCTGACTTTC.

V and J are TRBV4-1 and TRBJ2-5; 8 nucleotides align to TRBD2. The junction had 6 bases not matched to a gene; V was cut back by 0 bases and J by 12 bases. The CDR3 covers 13 residues. Germline values: CDR1 MGHRA, CDR2 YSYEKL. The CDR3 sequence: CASSQDGRAGEYF. In nucleotides, the CDR3 is TGCGCCAGCAGCCAAGACGGGAGGGCCGGAGAGTACTTC.

The chain combines TRBV5-1 with TRBJ2-1; the D gene is possibly TRBD1 (6 bases). V was cut by 4 bases and J by 2 bases, with 16 bases left in between. The CDR3 totals 16 residues. Germline values: CDR1 SGHRS, CDR2 YFSETQ. The CDR3 DNA reads as TGCGCCAGCAGCCTAGGACAGACTCTTACCTACAATGAGCAGTTCTTC. Its protein product is CASSLGQTLTYNEQFF.

The CDR3 bases are TGCGCCAGCAGCCACCAACCCTGGGGGGGAACGGGTGAAGCTTTCTTT. Amino acid sequence: CASSHQPWGGTGEAFF. The chain uses TRBV4-1 and TRBJ1-1; possible D gene TRBD1, 5 bases. The V gene's germline CDR1 is MGHRA and CDR2 YSYEKL. Trimming took 3 bases from V and 7 from J, leaving 21 bases between them. This CDR3 contains 16 residues.

The chain combines TRBV7-9 with TRBJ2-1; D not resolved. V was shortened by 3 bases and J by 4 bases, with 10 bases between the two germline ends. Germline V CDR1 and CDR2: SEHNR, FQNEAQ (reference sequence). The CDR3 covers 14 residues. The CDR3 protein is CASSFGATYNEQFF. CDR3 DNA sequence: TGTGCCAGCAGCTTCGGTGCTACGTACAATGAGCAGTTCTTC.

The V and J genes are TRBV18 and TRBJ1-3; D might be TRBD1 (5 bases). V lost 1 base and J 0 bases, leaving 7 bases between the germline ends. The CDR3 is 15 amino acids. Germline V lookup: CDR1 KGHSH, CDR2 LQKENI. CDR3 in amino acids: CASSPLDSSGNTIYF. The CDR3 region has the DNA TGTGCCAGCTCACCACTTGACAGCTCTGGAAACACCATATATTTT.

The rearrangement links TRBV28 to TRBJ1-5; weak D call: TRBD1 (6 bases). CDR3 length: 16 residues. CDR1 and CDR2 from the germline V gene are MDHEN and SYDVKM. V dropped 7 bases and J dropped 3 bases, with 19 bases sitting between them. CDR3 DNA: TGTGCCAGCACCCACCCCGACAGGAGATCCAATCAGCCCCAGCATTTT. Translating it yields CASTHPDRRSNQPQHF.

V gene TRBV7-9 combines with J gene TRBJ2-5; 9 bases fit TRBD1. The CDR3 covers 17 residues. Losses at the gene ends were 4 bases for V and 4 bases for J; bases not matched to a gene: 13. Germline V lookup: CDR1 SEHNR, CDR2 FQNEAQ (reference sequence). In DNA form, the CDR3 reads TGTGCCAGCAGCTCACGCCTGACAGGGGGAGAAAGAGAGACCCAGTACTTC. Translating gives CASSSRLTGGERETQYF.

J is TRBJ2-3 and V is TRBV9, with a possible D match to TRBD2 (5 bases). This CDR3 region has 15 residues. V was trimmed by 4 bases and J by 3 bases, leaving 15 bases between them. Per germline, CDR1 SGDLS and CDR2 YYNGEE. CDR3: CASSSRPRRTDTQYF. For the CDR3, the DNA is TGTGCCAGCAGCTCCCGGCCCAGGAGGACAGATACGCAGTATTTT.

The V gene is TRBV5-6, the J gene TRBJ2-3; 7 bases fit TRBD2. The V and J ends lost 4 bases and 3 bases, in that order; junction bases with no gene match: 5. The CDR3 covers 14 residues. In germline, CDR1 is SGHDT, CDR2 YYEEEE. CDR3 sequence: CASSMTSQTDTQYF. The CDR3 DNA is TGTGCCAGCAGCATGACTAGCCAAACAGATACGCAGTATTTT.

This clone turned up a few times. V gene TRBV5-4 combines with J gene TRBJ2-1, with 11 bases that match TRBD2. V was clipped by 2 bases and J by 9 bases; unmatched bases: 7. The CDR3 covers 15 residues. Germline assignment: CDR1 SGHNT and CDR2 YYREEE (reference sequence). The CDR3 reads CASSLGGLAAGEQFF. As DNA, the CDR3 is TGTGCCAGCAGCTTAGGGGGACTAGCGGCTGGTGAGCAGTTCTTC.